The 14 T cell receptor beta chains listed next were all sequenced from one sample in a study of brain T cells in children with intractable seizures. The repertoire was sequenced with immunoSEQ multiplex PCR; TCRdb's copy has only in-frame clones and lacks some. The sample has 300,000 to 400,000 clones, more than 85% seen once. Noted time point: blood from clinic visit 5 months post-surgery; TSC patient then seizure free. This material consisted of peripheral blood, taken 5 to 6 months after surgery. These TCRs come from a boy in the first two years of life with tuberous sclerosis and intractable seizures.

The V gene is TRBV9, the J gene TRBJ2-3; a possible D gene is TRBD1 (5 bases). CDR3 size: 16 residues. The germline V gene encodes CDR1 SGDLS and CDR2 YYNGEE. The V end was cut by 0 bases, the J end by 3 bases, with 14 bases between. CDR3 residues: CASSVGQGTRTDTQYF. CDR3 in DNA: TGTGCCAGCAGCGTAGGGCAGGGTACAAGAACAGATACGCAGTATTTT.

The chain uses TRBV19 and TRBJ1-2; TRBD1 matches at 7 bases. CDR3 length: 16 residues. In germline, CDR1 is LNHDA, CDR2 SQIVND (reference sequence). Losses at the gene ends were 2 bases for V and 4 bases for J; bases not matched to a gene: 10. The CDR3 nucleotides are TGTGCCAGTAGTATACTTTACAGGGGAAACTTCTATGGCTACACCTTC. Its translation: CASSILYRGNFYGYTF.

The genes are TRBV5-6 and TRBJ1-6, with D possibly being TRBD1 (5 bases). With 1 base removed from V and 10 bases from J, the gap between germline ends came to 12 bases. The CDR3 contains 14 residues. CDR1 and CDR2 from the germline V gene are SGHDT and YYEEEE. The CDR3 sequence is CASSLRGRASPLHF. In DNA form, the CDR3 reads TGTGCCAGCAGCTTGAGGGGCCGAGCATCACCCCTCCACTTT.

This clone was seen a handful of times. The gene calls are TRBV27 and TRBJ2-7; D is possibly TRBD1 (6 bases). The CDR3 is 14 amino acids. From germline, CDR1 is MNHEY and CDR2 SMNVEV (reference sequence). Trimming left V 2 bases short and J 2 bases short, with 10 bases between. The CDR3 DNA follows: TGTGCCAGCAGTTTAAAACGGGACACCTACGAGCAGTACTTC. This codes for CASSLKRDTYEQYF.

The chain recombines TRBV5-1 with TRBJ1-3, with D tentatively TRBD1 (6 bases). This CDR3 region has 13 residues. Per the germline V gene, CDR1 is SGHRS and CDR2 is YFSETQ. V was clipped by 4 bases and J by 6 bases, with 11 bases between them. CDR3 sequence reads: CASSLDSINTIYF. CDR3 DNA sequence: TGCGCCAGCAGCCTGGACAGTATAAACACCATATATTTT.

The J gene is TRBJ1-1, the V gene TRBV5-4; D possibly corresponds to TRBD1 (5 bases). The CDR3 totals 16 residues. The V gene lost 6 bases and the J gene lost 6 bases, with 24 bases spanning the gap. Germline CDR1 and CDR2: SGHNT and YYREEE (reference sequence). CDR3 residues: CASTEGPGPQGAEAFF. DNA of the CDR3: TGTGCCAGCACCGAAGGGCCGGGACCCCAAGGGGCTGAAGCTTTCTTT.

V is TRBV6-5 and J is TRBJ1-2; D perhaps matches TRBD1 (5 bases). The CDR3 loop spans 12 amino acids. The V gene lost 5 bases and the J gene lost 6 bases, with 10 bases spanning the gap. Germline lookup yields CDR1 MNHEY and CDR2 SVGAGI. This CDR3 is CASSRGLNGYTF. CDR3 nucleotide sequence: TGTGCCAGCAGTCGGGGGTTAAATGGCTACACCTTC.

V and J are TRBV6-5 and TRBJ2-7, with 11 bases matching TRBD2. This CDR3 contains 14 residues. CDR1 and CDR2 (germline): MNHEY, SVGAGI. V gave up 6 bases and J gave up 6 bases; unmatched junction bases: 7. This chain's CDR3 is CASSPGLAVFEQYF. Written as DNA, the CDR3 is TGTGCCAGCAGCCCGGGACTAGCGGTCTTCGAGCAGTACTTC.

The CDR3 DNA is TGCGCCAGCAGCCAAGGGGGACAGGGCTCTTATGGCTACACCTTC. It is translated as CASSQGGQGSYGYTF. This chain uses TRBV4-1 with TRBJ1-2; 9 bases line up with TRBD1. CDR1 and CDR2 (germline): MGHRA, YSYEKL. After removal of 1 base from V and 5 bases from J, the junction contained 5 bases not matched to a gene. CDR3 length equals 15 residues.

This clone was observed a single time. The V call is TRBV15, the J call TRBJ1-3; a possible D gene is TRBD1 (5 bases). This CDR3 is built from 15 residues. Looked up from germline, CDR1 is LNHNV and CDR2 is YYDKDF (reference sequence). V shed 4 bases and J shed 5 bases, with 15 bases lying between them. The CDR3 sequence is CATSTTFGHRNTIYF. The CDR3 DNA is TGTGCCACCAGCACGACCTTCGGACACCGAAACACCATATATTTT.

The J gene is TRBJ2-1, the V gene TRBV7-4, with 10 bases identical to TRBD1. CDR1 and CDR2 from the germline V gene are SGHVT and SQSDAQ. The CDR3 covers 15 residues. V shed 5 bases and J 1 base; nucleotides not matched to a gene: 2. CDR3 nucleotides: TGTGCCAGCAGCAAGGACAGGGGGTCCTACAATGAGCAGTTCTTC. Translated: CASSKDRGSYNEQFF.

This chain uses TRBV12-3 or TRBV12-4 with TRBJ1-1; perhaps TRBD1 as D (5 bases). V was clipped by 7 bases and J by 5 bases, with 8 bases between them. This CDR3 spans 11 amino acids. CDR3 sequence (DNA): TGTGCCAGCACGGGGGGAACTGAAGCTTTCTTT. This encodes CASTGGTEAFF.

The chain joins TRBV30 to TRBJ1-1; TRBD1 agrees at 8 bases. V lost 5 bases, J lost 10 bases, and 3 bases stayed unmatched. The CDR3 length is 10 residues. Germline V gives CDR1 GTSNPN, CDR2 SVGIG (reference sequence). The CDR3 DNA reads as TGTGCCTGGGGAGGACAGGGAGCTTTCTTT. It specifies CAWGGQGAFF.

The chain employs TRBV21-1 and TRBJ2-2; the table assigns TRBD1, which was not confirmed against the DNA. TRBV21-1 constitutes a pseudogene. The length of the CDR3 is 16 residues. The CDR3 loop is CASSEIGTGKAGELFF. In nucleotides, the CDR3 is TGTGCCAGCAGCGAGATCGGGACAGGCAAGGCCGGGGAGCTGTTTTTT.